This entry is about one T cell receptor (beta chain). An end of the junction differs from the germline gene, which may be a read error. Enrolment of Seattle patients took place during active infection, and they were followed longitudinally. The CDR3 sequence is 16 residues long. Germline loops: CDR1 MDHEN, CDR2 SYDVKM. The data originate from a study of blood T cell repertoires in COVID-19. At the level of the study: The United States, Italy and Spain provided the acute and convalescent COVID-19 samples. The analysed material was cDNA or gDNA that came from T cells, B-cell-depleted T cells, or PBMCs.

As handled by the study authors: Reference gene primer amplification in the assay estimated nucleated cell counts. Clones were read by immunoSEQ multiplex PCR, and TCRdb kept only the in-frame ones, dropping some. D and trimming were read from the DNA, whereas the V and J calls and clone size are those reported in that table. Altogether about 49,000 clones are present, about 90% being singletons, with the ten largest covering approximately 2.1%. The chain recombines TRBV28 with TRBJ1-3; 10 nucleotides align to TRBD1. The source is an elderly woman with COVID-19, enrolled during active disease. What was sequenced was peripheral blood. The CDR3: CASRGRTGGGGSTIYF. The CDR3 DNA follows: TGTGCCAGCAGGGGACGGACAGGGGGAGGAGGAAGCACCATATATTTT.